The source of this T cell receptor beta chain is a study of cytomegalovirus exposure and HLA in healthy donors. Primers: 60 Vbeta forward and 13 Jbeta reverse. The table came from immunoSEQ multiplex PCR; TCRdb's copy has only in-frame clones and leaves some out. The profile shows 150,000 to 200,000 clones, over 70% of them singletons. Looked up from germline, CDR1 is MNHEY and CDR2 is SMNVEV (reference sequence). The CDR3 totals 14 residues. Deletions cut 8 bases from V and 5 bases from J, with 18 bases between. The TCR originated in a male donor in good health and CMV-seronegative. The gene calls are TRBV27 and TRBJ1-1; D is perhaps TRBD1 (6 bases). Material for sequencing was PBMCs. CDR3 protein: CASVRVRGGTEAFF. The CDR3 coding sequence is TGTGCCAGCGTTCGCGTTAGGGGGGGGACTGAAGCTTTCTTT.